The rows below give T cell receptor beta chains drawn from one sample of a study of blood T cell repertoires in COVID-19. Here immunoSEQ multiplex PCR was the method, and the copy in TCRdb shows in-frame clones only, minus some. The data show about 250,000 clones, nearly 90% seen once. The sample taken for sequencing was peripheral blood. These receptors originate from a man in his late teens or twenties with active or convalescent COVID-19. CDR3s include the opening cysteine and the closing phenylalanine or tryptophan. D genes are given only for firm matches. The listing skips clone size in some rows; elsewhere it reads once, few, many or a size class.

d_gene	v_gene	abundance	j_gene	CDR3aa	CDR3nt
NA	TRBV9	NA	TRBJ2-2	CASSPQFTGELFF	TGTGCCAGCAGCCCCCAGTTCACCGGGGAGCTGTTTTTT
TRBD2	TRBV11-3	once	TRBJ2-2	CASSLGTSGIAGELFF	TGTGCCAGCAGCTTGGGGACTAGCGGGATAGCCGGGGAGCTGTTTTTT
TRBD1	TRBV3-1/TRBV3-2	NA	TRBJ2-3	CASEGQGSDTQYF	TGTGCCAGCGAAGGACAGGGTTCAGATACGCAGTATTTT
NA	TRBV30	NA	TRBJ1-1	CAWRRPTVNTEAFF	TGTGCCTGGAGGAGACCGACAGTGAACACTGAAGCTTTCTTT
NA	TRBV6-1	NA	TRBJ1-3	CATSFPGGDTIYF	TGTGCCACCTCATTCCCGGGTGGTGACACCATATATTTT
NA	TRBV9	NA	TRBJ1-3	CASSHGPSSGNTIYF	TGTGCCAGCAGCCATGGGCCGAGCTCTGGAAACACCATATATTTT
NA	TRBV5-6	NA	TRBJ1-1	CASSLAGGRAFF	TGTGCCAGCAGCTTGGCGGGGGGCCGAGCTTTCTTT
NA	TRBV6-5	once	TRBJ1-3	CASSYSTGNTIYF	TGTGCCAGCAGTTACTCTACTGGAAACACCATATATTTT
NA	TRBV30	NA	TRBJ2-2	CAWRPGQFYRTGELFF	TGTGCCTGGAGACCCGGACAGTTCTACCGCACCGGGGAGCTGTTTTTT
NA	TRBV29-1	NA	TRBJ2-4	CSVAQWGDKNIQYF	TGCAGCGTCGCCCAATGGGGAGACAAAAACATTCAGTACTTC